The clone carrying this T cell receptor beta chain came up many times. The CDR3 is 20 amino acids. The germline V and J ends were trimmed by 5 bases and 0 bases, with 23 bases remaining between them. Looked up from germline, CDR1 is SEHNR and CDR2 is FQNEAQ (reference sequence). This specimen belongs to a study of human T cells and chemical hapten exposure. The time point was: pre-sensitization, week 0. The treatment here: therapeutic diphenylcyclopropenone sensitization with weekly scalp DPC. TCRdb reprocessed the RACE reads with MiXCR, giving one entry per CDR3 protein. The sample lists some 360,000 distinct CDR3 sequences; roughly 5% were seen once.

V is TRBV7-9 and J is TRBJ2-6, with D perhaps TRBD1 (6 bases). The sequence derives from a woman aged 45-60 years with alopecia areata. Some clones in this sample may be carry-over from other donors' samples. Sequences were derived from whole blood, sampled in connection with sensitization to the hapten diphenylcyclopropenone (DPC). The CDR3 spells CASSPIAQGHSDSGANVLTF. CDR3 DNA sequence: TGTGCCAGCAGCCCAATAGCCCAGGGACATTCTGACTCTGGGGCCAACGTCCTGACTTTC.